One and the same sample provided the 10 T cell receptor beta chains below, sequenced in a study of OX40 agonist ivuxolimab in advanced cancers. TCRdb's table, derived via immunoSEQ multiplex PCR, lists solely in-frame clones and lacks some. The sample shows some 70,000 clones, about four fifths of them seen only once. This sample comprised CD4+ or CD8+ T cells sorted from blood, obtained in a trial of the OX40 agonist ivuxolimab. All receptors come from an adult with an advanced solid tumor such as melanoma, head and neck, liver or kidney cancer.

The chain uses TRBV9 and TRBJ2-6; D call uncertain. V was clipped by 2 bases and J by 4 bases, with 10 bases between them. CDR1 is SGDLS, CDR2 YYNGEE, per germline. The CDR3 totals 15 residues. The CDR3 coding sequence is TGTGCCAGCAGCGTGACGGACGTCGGGGCCAACGTCCTGACTTTC. This sequence encodes CASSVTDVGANVLTF.

The chain uses TRBV7-2 and TRBJ1-2, with D hard to call. Germline CDR1 is SGHTA and CDR2 is FQGNSA. This CDR3 contains 14 residues. Deletions cut 4 bases from V and 6 bases from J, with 15 bases between. The CDR3 sequence: CASSSAGRSDGYTF. CDR3 nucleotides: TGTGCCAGCAGCTCCGCCGGGAGATCCGATGGCTACACCTTC. The full variable domain, in which reference TRBV7-2 and TRBJ1-2 provide the parts outside the CDR3, is GAGVSQSPSNKVTEKGKDVELRCDPISGHTALYWYRQSLGQGLEFLIYFQGNSAPDKSGLPSDRFSAERTGGSVSTLTIQRTQQEDSAVYLCASSSAGRSDGYTFGSGTRLTVV.

This chain connects TRBV5-6 to TRBJ1-1; perhaps TRBD1 as D (5 bases). This CDR3 has 15 residues. CDR1 and CDR2 from the germline V gene are SGHDT and YYEEEE. V lost 8 bases, J lost 1 base, and 18 bases lay in between. The CDR3 nucleotides are TGTGCCAGTTCCAAAAGGGGAGGACGGAACACTGAAGCTTTCTTT. Amino acids: CASSKRGGRNTEAFF.

The V and J genes are TRBV9 and TRBJ2-3, with TRBD2 identical over 7 bases. J was trimmed by 0 bases and V by 3 bases; bases with no gene match: 7. This CDR3 has 16 residues. CDR1 is SGDLS and CDR2 is YYNGEE in the germline V gene. The CDR3 DNA reads as TGTGCCAGCAGCGCTCGCGGGGGAGATAGCACAGATACGCAGTATTTT. It specifies CASSARGGDSTDTQYF.

This chain uses TRBV9 with TRBJ1-2; D is undetermined. CDR3 length equals 14 residues. Germline CDR1 reads SGDLS; CDR2 reads YYNGEE. V was pared by 0 bases and J by 3 bases, with 9 bases between. The DNA for the CDR3 is TGTGCCAGCAGCGTAGGGACGGGTGACTATGGCTACACCTTC. Its protein is CASSVGTGDYGYTF.

This rearrangement joins TRBV19 to TRBJ1-5; D perhaps matches TRBD1 (5 bases). Germline V gives CDR1 LNHDA, CDR2 SQIVND (reference sequence). The CDR3 has 15 amino acids. Trimming left V 7 bases short and J 2 bases short, with 15 bases between. CDR3 sequence reads: CASTPPGYGNQPQHF. CDR3 bases: TGTGCCAGTACCCCCCCAGGGTACGGCAATCAGCCCCAGCATTTT.

The chain recombines TRBV6-1 with TRBJ2-2; the match to TRBD1 covers 7 bases. V was clipped by 6 bases and J by 6 bases; unmatched bases: 10. This CDR3 region has 15 residues. Per the germline V gene, CDR1 is MNHNS and CDR2 is SASEGT. CDR3 in DNA: TGTGCCAGCAGAATCCTGACAGGGTCAGCCGGGGAGCTGTTTTTT. Translated: CASRILTGSAGELFF.

This chain joins TRBV4-3 and TRBJ1-4, with D hard to call. Trimming cost V 0 bases and J 0 bases, with 8 bases left between them. The CDR3 spans 16 residues. Germline lookup yields CDR1 LGHNA and CDR2 YSLEER. CDR3 in amino acids: CASSQDIGSTNEKLFF. The CDR3, as DNA: TGCGCCAGCAGCCAAGATATAGGCTCAACTAATGAAAAACTGTTTTTT.

In this sample, this clone turned up once. V is TRBV20-1 and J is TRBJ1-1, with 7 bases matching TRBD1. Germline V gene data show CDR1 as DFQATT and CDR2 as SNEGSKA (reference sequence). The CDR3 length is 11 residues. The CDR3 sequence is CSTGEDTEAFF. CDR3 coding DNA: TGCAGCACAGGGGAGGACACTGAAGCTTTCTTT.

This chain uses TRBV30 with TRBJ1-4; D perhaps matches TRBD1 (6 bases). V lost 4 bases and J lost 10, with 22 bases in between. Germline assignment: CDR1 GTSNPN and CDR2 SVGIG (reference sequence). The CDR3 consists of 15 residues. CDR3 sequence: CAWNKGGGLFVKLFF. CDR3 DNA sequence: TGTGCCTGGAACAAAGGGGGGGGCCTTTTTGTAAAACTGTTTTTT. Supplemented by reference TRBV30 and TRBJ1-4, the full variable domain reads SQTIHQWPATLVQPVGSPLSLECTVEGTSNPNLYWYRQAAGRGLQLLFYSVGIGQISSEVPQNLSASRPQDRQFILSSKKLLLSDSGFYLCAWNKGGGLFVKLFFGSGTQLSVL.